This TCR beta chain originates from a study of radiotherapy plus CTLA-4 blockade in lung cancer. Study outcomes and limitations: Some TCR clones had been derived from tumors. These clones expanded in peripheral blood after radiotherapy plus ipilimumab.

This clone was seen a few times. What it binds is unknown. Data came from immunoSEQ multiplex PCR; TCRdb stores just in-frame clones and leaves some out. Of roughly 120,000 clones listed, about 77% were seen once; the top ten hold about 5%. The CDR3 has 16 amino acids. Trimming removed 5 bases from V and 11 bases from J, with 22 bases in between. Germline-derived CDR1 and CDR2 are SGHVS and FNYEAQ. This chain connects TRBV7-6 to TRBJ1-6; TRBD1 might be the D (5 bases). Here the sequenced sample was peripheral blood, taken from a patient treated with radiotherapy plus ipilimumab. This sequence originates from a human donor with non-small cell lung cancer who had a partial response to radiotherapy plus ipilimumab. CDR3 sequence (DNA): TGTGCCAGCAGCCTAAGAGGCAGCCAGGGCCTTACACCCCTCCACTTT. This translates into CASSLRGSQGLTPLHF.